These 6 T cell receptor beta chains were all obtained from the same sample, sequenced in a study of T cell responses to AZD1222 COVID-19 vaccine. Profiled with immunoSEQ multiplex PCR; TCRdb holds only in-frame clones, not every one. The data show roughly 100,000 clones, about 89% seen once. This specimen consisted of peripheral blood, obtained 28 days after the second dose of the MenACWY control vaccine. These receptors originate from an adult who received the MenACWY meningococcal vaccine as a control.

The table lists this clone with a count of one. The chain recombines TRBV2 with TRBJ2-5, with 8 bases aligning to TRBD2. CDR3 length: 15 residues. The germline V gene encodes CDR1 SNHLY and CDR2 FYNNEI. Trimming at V came to 5 bases and at J to 0 bases, leaving 5 bases not matched to a gene. The CDR3 bases are TGTGCCAGCAGTAGAAAGCGGGGGAACCAAGAGACCCAGTACTTC. This codes for CASSRKRGNQETQYF.

The rearrangement joins TRBV24-1 to TRBJ2-7; 11 bases map to TRBD1. Losses at the gene ends were 4 bases for V and 6 bases for J; bases not matched to a gene: 7. The length of the CDR3 is 15 residues. Germline V gives CDR1 KGHDR, CDR2 SFDVKD. The CDR3 DNA reads as TGTGCCACCAGTGAAGGCGGGACAGGGGGTGCCGAGCAGTACTTC. This gives the protein CATSEGGTGGAEQYF.

This clone appeared a few times. The genes are TRBV19 and TRBJ1-2, with D hard to call. V lost 11 bases, J lost 6 bases, and 16 bases lay in between. Looked up from germline, CDR1 is LNHDA and CDR2 is SQIVND (reference sequence). The CDR3 length is 12 residues. Here the CDR3 reads CAGQTGGNGYTF. The CDR3 DNA follows: TGTGCCGGCCAGACCGGAGGGAATGGCTACACCTTC.

The chain links TRBV27 to TRBJ2-2; D perhaps matches TRBD1 (5 bases). Between the trimmed V and J ends, which lost 3 bases and 4 bases, there was a span of 12 bases. The CDR3 loop spans 15 amino acids. CDR1 and CDR2 from the germline V gene are MNHEY and SMNVEV (reference sequence). The CDR3 reads CASSFRVGSTGELFF. DNA of the CDR3: TGTGCCAGCAGTTTCAGGGTTGGTTCCACCGGGGAGCTGTTTTTT.

The sample holds a few counts of this clone. The chain links TRBV28 to TRBJ2-1; TRBD2 agrees at 11 bases. The CDR3 sequence is 12 residues long. Per the germline V gene, CDR1 is MDHEN and CDR2 is SYDVKM. The V and J ends lost 4 bases and 14 bases, in that order; junction bases with no gene match: 4. The CDR3 protein is CASSSVTSGEFF. CDR3 DNA: TGTGCCAGCAGTTCTGTGACTAGCGGGGAGTTCTTC.

The rearrangement uses TRBV19 and TRBJ1-2, with D perhaps TRBD1 (5 bases). With 3 bases removed from V and 4 bases from J, the gap between germline ends came to 12 bases. The CDR3 is 14 residues long. From germline, CDR1 is LNHDA and CDR2 SQIVND (reference sequence). The CDR3 region is CASSMDWGSYGYTF. CDR3 sequence (DNA): TGTGCCAGTAGTATGGACTGGGGGAGCTATGGCTACACCTTC.